One T cell receptor (beta chain) is described in this entry. What it binds is unknown. The method was immunoSEQ multiplex PCR; TCRdb's version includes in-frame clones alone and lacks a portion of them. The profile shows around 310,000 clones, about 80% of them singletons. Germline-derived CDR1 and CDR2 are KGHSH and LQKENI. The CDR3 is 17 amino acids. Trimming removed 0 bases at V and 1 base at J, with 13 bases between. The data were obtained in a study of cytotoxic CD8 clonotypes in ibrutinib-treated CLL. Study-wide findings and caveats: Public clonotypes (which were uncommon) either contracted or remained stable on treatment.

The gene calls are TRBV18 and TRBJ2-1, with no clear D. This receptor was identified in a human donor with chronic lymphocytic leukemia. The input for sequencing was PBMCs, taken before ibrutinib treatment. As DNA, the CDR3 is TGTGCCAGCTCACCACCGTCCAGCGCGAGATCCTACAATGAGCAGTTCTTC. Protein product: CASSPPSSARSYNEQFF.